The clone carrying this T cell receptor beta chain was counted between two and nine times. Antigen unknown. The data stem from a study of a mutant IDH1 vaccine in newly diagnosed glioma. About the study: Patients received vaccination from 4-6 weeks after radiotherapy alone, or with temozolomide cycles. Among treated patients, about 62% were male and approximately 40% female, and mean age was approximately 40 years. Those enrolled had earlier been treated with radiotherapy, temozolomide, or both, mostly both.

Clones were read by immunoSEQ multiplex PCR, and TCRdb kept only the in-frame ones, dropping some. The sample holds 110,000 or so clones, around 90% seen once. The sample's time point: week 11, during vaccination. With topical imiquimod, each dose of the vaccine consisted of 300 ug of mutant IDH1 20-mer peptide. CDR3 length equals 11 residues. The germline V gene has CDR1 DFQATT and CDR2 SNEGSKA (reference sequence). The ends were cut back, 3 bases at V and 9 bases at J, with 12 bases in the middle. This receptor was identified in a woman in her forties or fifties with glioma. The gene calls are TRBV20-1 and TRBJ2-7; possible D gene TRBD2, 6 bases. The specimen was PBMCs, collected from a glioma patient whose treatment included an IDH1 peptide vaccine. Here the CDR3 reads CSARDYPAQYF. The CDR3 DNA is TGCAGTGCTAGGGACTATCCCGCGCAGTACTTC.